This T cell receptor beta chain was documented in a study of early T cells in non-severe SARS-CoV-2 infection (dated by TCRdb to the early 2020s). Context from the whole study: Bulk RNA from unsorted whole blood was used for TCR sequencing, so alpha and beta chains could not be paired. Results the study describes overall, beyond this receptor: Matching against VDJdb was skewed toward anti-spike CD8 responses, likely underestimated virus-specific expansions, and missed private and CD4 specificities.

This clonotype was seen just once. What this receptor recognizes is not known. No much larger clonotype is one base removed from it; base qualities were not supplied. Single-read evidence is weak. CDR1 SEHNR and CDR2 FQNEAQ are derived from the germline V gene (reference sequence). For this chain, trimming is 5 bases at the V end and 5 bases at the J end, and the number of junction bases without a gene match is 4. Measured from the cysteine to the phenylalanine, the CDR3 is 14 residues long. Only the CDR3 portion is preserved as DNA: 42 bases, with reading frame beginning at the first base. Set within a cohort of healthcare workers in London, UK, this nested case-control study involved weekly PCR testing of nasopharyngeal swabs along with blood sampling. Healthcare workers were recruited during the week of the UK lockdown, between 23 and 31 March 2020, and followed weekly for up to roughly 15 weeks.

The library came from 5' RACE. The sequencer was a NextSeq 500. To correct for sequencing error and PCR bias, the TCR library protocol tagged individual cDNA molecules with unique molecular identifiers. TCR alpha and beta chains were both sequenced, and the abundances of alpha and beta sequences in each sample were closely correlated with each other. Regarding the original processing steps: V gene, J gene and CDR3 annotation of TCR sequences was performed with Decombinator V4. TCRs were defined as expanded if a significant change between any two time points was detected under a Poisson model with p below 0.0001. Abundances of TCRs were expressed as counts per million after normalisation to the total number of TCRs sequenced in each sample. TRAV1-2 paired with TRAJ12, TRAJ20 or TRAJ33 defined MAIT TCRs, while TRAV10 paired with TRAJ18 defined iNKT TCRs. VDJdb, accessed 1 November 2021, was searched for CMV, EBV and SARS-CoV-2 annotated TCRs, excluding TCRs annotated for multiple antigens. Using fastp trimming at Q25 and MiXCR clonotype assembly, TCRdb reanalyzed the public sequencing data and kept in-frame beta chains. Entries that share a CDR3 protein sequence are merged under the most common genes and DNA. The authors' filters were not applied to this entry. This sample comprises 95,000 to 120,000 distinct CDR3 sequences, roughly 12% of them detected only once. 3% to 3.5% of the sample comes from the top ten.

What was sequenced was whole blood. The source of this sequence is an adult who was a healthcare worker with PCR-confirmed SARS-CoV-2 infection or an uninfected control (not recorded which). This receptor chain uses TRBV7-9 and TRBJ1-1; TRBD1 fits 11 bases in the junction. The sequenced DNA: TGTGCCAGCAGCCCGGGACAGGGGGAGACTGAAGCTTTCTTT. It encodes CASSPGQGETEAFF.